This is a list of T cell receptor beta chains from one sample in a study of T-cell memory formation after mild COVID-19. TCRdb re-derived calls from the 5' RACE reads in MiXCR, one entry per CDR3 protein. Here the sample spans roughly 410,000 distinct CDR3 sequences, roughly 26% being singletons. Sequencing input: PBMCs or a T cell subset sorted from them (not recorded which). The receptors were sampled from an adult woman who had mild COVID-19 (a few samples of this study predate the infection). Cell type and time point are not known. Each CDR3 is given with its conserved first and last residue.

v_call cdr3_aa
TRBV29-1 CSVAIPDRGLATQYF
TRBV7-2 CASSLAEGQTIPGELFF
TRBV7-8 CASSEPGFQPGPSYEQYF
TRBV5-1 CASSKGPSGNTIYF
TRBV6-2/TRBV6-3 CASSYERETQYF
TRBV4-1 CASSHPRDSLRNTQYF
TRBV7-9 CASSLGGTLHNEQFF
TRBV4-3 CASSQDRIGEETQYF
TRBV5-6 CASSSTGTGAPSF
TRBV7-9 CASSLATSFSYNEQFF
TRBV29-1 CSANLPYGEQYF